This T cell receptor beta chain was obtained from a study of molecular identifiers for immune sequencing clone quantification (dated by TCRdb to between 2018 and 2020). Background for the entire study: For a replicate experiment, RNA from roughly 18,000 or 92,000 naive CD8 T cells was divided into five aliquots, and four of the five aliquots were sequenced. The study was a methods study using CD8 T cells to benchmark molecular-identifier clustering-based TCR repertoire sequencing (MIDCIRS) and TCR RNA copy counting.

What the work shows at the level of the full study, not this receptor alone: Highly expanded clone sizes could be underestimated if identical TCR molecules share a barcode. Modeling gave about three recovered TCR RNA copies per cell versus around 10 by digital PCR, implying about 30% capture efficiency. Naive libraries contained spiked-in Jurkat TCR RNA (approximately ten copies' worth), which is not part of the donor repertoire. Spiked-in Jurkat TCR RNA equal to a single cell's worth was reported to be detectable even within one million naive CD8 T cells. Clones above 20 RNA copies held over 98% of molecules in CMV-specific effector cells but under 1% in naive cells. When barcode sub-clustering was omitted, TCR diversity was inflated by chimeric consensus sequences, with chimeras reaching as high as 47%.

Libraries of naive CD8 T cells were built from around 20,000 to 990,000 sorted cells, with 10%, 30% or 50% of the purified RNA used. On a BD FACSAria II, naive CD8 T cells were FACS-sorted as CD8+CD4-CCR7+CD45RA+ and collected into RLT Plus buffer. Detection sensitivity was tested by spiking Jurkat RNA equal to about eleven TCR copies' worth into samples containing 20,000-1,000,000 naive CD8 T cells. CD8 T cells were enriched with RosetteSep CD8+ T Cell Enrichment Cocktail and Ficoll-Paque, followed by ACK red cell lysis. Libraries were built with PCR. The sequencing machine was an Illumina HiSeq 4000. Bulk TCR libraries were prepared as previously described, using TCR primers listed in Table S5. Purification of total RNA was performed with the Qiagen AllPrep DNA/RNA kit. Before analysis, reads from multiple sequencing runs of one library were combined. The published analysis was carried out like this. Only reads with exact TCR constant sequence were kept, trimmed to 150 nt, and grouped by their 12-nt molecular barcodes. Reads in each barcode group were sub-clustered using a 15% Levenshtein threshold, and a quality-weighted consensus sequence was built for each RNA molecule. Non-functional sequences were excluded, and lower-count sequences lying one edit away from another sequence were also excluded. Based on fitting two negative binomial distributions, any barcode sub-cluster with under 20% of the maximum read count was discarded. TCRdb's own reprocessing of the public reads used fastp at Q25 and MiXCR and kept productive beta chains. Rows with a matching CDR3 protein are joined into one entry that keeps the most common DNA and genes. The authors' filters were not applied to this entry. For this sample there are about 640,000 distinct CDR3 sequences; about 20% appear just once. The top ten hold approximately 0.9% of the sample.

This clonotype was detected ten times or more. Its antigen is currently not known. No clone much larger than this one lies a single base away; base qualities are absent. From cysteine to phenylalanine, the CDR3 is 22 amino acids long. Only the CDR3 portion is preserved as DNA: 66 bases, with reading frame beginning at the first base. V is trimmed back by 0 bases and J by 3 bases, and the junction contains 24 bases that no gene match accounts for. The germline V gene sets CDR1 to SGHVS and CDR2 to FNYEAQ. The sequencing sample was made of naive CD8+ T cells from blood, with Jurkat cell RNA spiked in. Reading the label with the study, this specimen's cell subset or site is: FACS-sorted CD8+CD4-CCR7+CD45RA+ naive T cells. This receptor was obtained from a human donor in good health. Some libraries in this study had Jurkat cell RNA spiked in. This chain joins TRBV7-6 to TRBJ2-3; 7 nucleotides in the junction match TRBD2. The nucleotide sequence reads TGTGCCAGCAGCTTAGCAGGTTGGCGGGGCGGGAGTACCTTCATGGAGACAGATACGCAGTATTTT. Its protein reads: CASSLAGWRGGSTFMETDTQYF.